This T cell receptor beta chain was retrieved from a study of tumor-infiltrating lymphocytes in oesophageal squamous cell carcinoma. Within the sample, this clonotype is medium-sized. The CDR3 sequence is 17 residues long. Germline CDR1 is SEHNR and CDR2 is FQNEAQ (reference sequence). V lost 5 bases and J lost 4, with 24 bases in between. TCRdb itself ran the PCR reads through MiXCR, one entry per CDR3 protein. The top ten clones hold around 40% of a sample with around 15,000 distinct CDR3 sequences, around half of them seen once. The chain is built from TRBV7-9 and TRBJ2-7; maybe TRBD2 (7 bases). The source is a female donor with esophageal squamous cell carcinoma. What was sequenced was esophageal tumor tissue. CDR3 region: CASSPGVGAGAKYEQYF. CDR3 nucleotides: TGTGCCAGCAGCCCAGGGGTGGGGGCGGGAGCAAAATACGAGCAGTACTTC.